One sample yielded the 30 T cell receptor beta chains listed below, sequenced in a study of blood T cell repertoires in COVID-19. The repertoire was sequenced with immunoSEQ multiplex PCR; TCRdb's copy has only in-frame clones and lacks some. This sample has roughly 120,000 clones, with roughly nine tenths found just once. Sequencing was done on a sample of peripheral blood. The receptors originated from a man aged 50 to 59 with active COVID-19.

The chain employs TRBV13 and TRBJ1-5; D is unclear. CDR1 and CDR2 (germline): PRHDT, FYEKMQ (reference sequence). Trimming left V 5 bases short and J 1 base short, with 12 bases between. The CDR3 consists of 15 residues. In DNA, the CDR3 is TGTGCCAGCAGCCTTAGAGGAAGGAGCAATCAGCCCCAGCATTTT. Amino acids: CASSLRGRSNQPQHF.

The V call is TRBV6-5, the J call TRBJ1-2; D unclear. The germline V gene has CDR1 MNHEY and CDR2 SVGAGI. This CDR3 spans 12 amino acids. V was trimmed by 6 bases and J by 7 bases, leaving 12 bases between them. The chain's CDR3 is CASSHERAGYTF. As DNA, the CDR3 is TGTGCCAGCAGCCACGAGCGGGCTGGCTACACCTTC.

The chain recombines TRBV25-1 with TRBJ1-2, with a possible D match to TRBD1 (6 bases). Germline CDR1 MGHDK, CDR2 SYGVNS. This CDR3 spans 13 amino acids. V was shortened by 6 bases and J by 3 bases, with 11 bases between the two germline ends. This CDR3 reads CASSVSGDYGYTF. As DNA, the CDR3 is TGTGCCAGCAGCGTATCAGGGGACTATGGCTACACCTTC.

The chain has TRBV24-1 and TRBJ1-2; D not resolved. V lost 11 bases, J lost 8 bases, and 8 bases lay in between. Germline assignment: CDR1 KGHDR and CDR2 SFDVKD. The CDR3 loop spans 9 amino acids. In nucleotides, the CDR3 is TGTGCCATCCCCAAAGGCTACACCTTC. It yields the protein CAIPKGYTF.

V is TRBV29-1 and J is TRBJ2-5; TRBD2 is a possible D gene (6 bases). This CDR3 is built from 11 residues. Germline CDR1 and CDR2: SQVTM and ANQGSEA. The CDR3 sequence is CGGSQEETQYF. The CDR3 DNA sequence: TGCGGGGGGAGCCAGGAAGAGACCCAGTACTTC.

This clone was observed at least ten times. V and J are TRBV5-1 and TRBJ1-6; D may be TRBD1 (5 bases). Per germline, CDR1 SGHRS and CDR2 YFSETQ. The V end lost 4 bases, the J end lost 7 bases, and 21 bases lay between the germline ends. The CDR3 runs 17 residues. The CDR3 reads CASSKMGGVGQNSPLHF. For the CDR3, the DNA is TGCGCCAGCAGCAAGATGGGCGGTGTGGGGCAAAATTCACCCCTCCACTTT.

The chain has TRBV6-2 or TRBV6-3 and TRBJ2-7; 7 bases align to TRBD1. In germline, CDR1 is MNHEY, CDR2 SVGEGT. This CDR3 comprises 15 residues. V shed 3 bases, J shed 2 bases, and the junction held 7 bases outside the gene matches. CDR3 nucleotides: TGTGCCAGCAGTTATCGGACAGGCCTCGCCTACGAGCAGTACTTC. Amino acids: CASSYRTGLAYEQYF.

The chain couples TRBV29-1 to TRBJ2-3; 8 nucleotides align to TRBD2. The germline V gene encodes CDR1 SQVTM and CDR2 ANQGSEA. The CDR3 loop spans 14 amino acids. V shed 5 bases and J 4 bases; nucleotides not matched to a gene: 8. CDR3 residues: CSVRAGVAADTQYF. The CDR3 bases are TGCAGCGTTCGAGCGGGAGTGGCAGCAGATACGCAGTATTTT.

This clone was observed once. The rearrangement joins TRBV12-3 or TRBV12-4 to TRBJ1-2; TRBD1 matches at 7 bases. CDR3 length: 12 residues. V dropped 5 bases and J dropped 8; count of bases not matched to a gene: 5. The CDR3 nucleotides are TGTGCCAGCAGTCAAGGGGGCCGGGGCTACACCTTC. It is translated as CASSQGGRGYTF.

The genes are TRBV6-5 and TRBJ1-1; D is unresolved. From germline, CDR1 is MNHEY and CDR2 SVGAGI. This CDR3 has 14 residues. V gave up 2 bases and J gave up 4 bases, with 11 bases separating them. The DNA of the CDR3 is TGTGCCAGCAGTTACGCGGGATATAGCACTGAAGCTTTCTTT. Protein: CASSYAGYSTEAFF.

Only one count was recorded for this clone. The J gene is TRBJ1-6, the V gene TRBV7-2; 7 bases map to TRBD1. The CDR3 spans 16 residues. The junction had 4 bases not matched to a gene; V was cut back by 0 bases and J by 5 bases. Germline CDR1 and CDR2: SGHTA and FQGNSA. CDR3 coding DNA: TGTGCCAGCAGCTTAGCAGGACAGGCGAATAATTCACCCCTCCACTTT. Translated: CASSLAGQANNSPLHF.

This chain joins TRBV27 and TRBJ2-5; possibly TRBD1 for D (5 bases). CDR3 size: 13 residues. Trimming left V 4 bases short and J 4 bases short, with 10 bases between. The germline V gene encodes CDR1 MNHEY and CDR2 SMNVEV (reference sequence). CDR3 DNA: TGTGCCAGCAGTTCCAGGGTCGGAGAGACCCAGTACTTC. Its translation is CASSSRVGETQYF.

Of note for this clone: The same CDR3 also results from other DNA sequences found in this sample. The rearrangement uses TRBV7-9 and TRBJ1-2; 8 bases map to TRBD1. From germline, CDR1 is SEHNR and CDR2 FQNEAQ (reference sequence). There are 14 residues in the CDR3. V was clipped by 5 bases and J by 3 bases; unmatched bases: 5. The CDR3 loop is CASSLNRGDYGYTF. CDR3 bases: TGTGCCAGCAGCCTAAACAGGGGGGACTATGGCTACACCTTC. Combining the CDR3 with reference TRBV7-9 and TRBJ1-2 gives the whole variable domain DTGVSQNPRHKITKRGQNVTFRCDPISEHNRLYWYRQTLGQGPEFLTYFQNEAQLEKSRLLSDRFSAERPKGSFSTLEIQRTEQGDSAMYLCASSLNRGDYGYTFGSGTRLTVV.

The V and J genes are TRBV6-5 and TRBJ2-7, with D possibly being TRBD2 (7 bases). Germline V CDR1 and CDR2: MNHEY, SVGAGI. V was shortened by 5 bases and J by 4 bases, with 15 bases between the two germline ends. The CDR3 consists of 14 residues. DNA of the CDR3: TGTGCCAGCAGTCTTCGGGGGGCTCATTACGAGCAGTACTTC. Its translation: CASSLRGAHYEQYF.

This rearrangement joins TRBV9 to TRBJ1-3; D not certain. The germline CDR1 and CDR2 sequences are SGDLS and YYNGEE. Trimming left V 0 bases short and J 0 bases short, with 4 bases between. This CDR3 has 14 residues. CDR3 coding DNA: TGTGCCAGCAGCGTAGCAGGCTCTGGAAACACCATATATTTT. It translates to CASSVAGSGNTIYF.

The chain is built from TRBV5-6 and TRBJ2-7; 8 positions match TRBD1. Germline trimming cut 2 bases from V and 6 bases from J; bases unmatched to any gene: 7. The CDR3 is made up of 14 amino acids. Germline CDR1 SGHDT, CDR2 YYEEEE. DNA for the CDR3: TGTGCCAGCAGCTTAACCGGGACAGGAATCGAGCAGTACGTC. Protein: CASSLTGTGIEQYV.

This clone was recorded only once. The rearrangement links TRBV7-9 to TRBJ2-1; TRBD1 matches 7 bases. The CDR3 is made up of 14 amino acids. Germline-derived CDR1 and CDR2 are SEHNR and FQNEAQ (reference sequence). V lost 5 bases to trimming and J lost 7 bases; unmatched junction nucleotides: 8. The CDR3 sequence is CASSAGTEKNEQFF. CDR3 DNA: TGTGCCAGCAGCGCCGGGACAGAGAAAAATGAGCAGTTCTTC.

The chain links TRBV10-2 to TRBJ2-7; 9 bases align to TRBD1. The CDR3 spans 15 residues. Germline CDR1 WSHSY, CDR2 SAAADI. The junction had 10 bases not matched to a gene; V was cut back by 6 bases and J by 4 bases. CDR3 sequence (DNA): TGCGCCAGCAGGAATGACAGGGGGGTAGGGTACGAGCAGTACTTC. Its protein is CASRNDRGVGYEQYF.

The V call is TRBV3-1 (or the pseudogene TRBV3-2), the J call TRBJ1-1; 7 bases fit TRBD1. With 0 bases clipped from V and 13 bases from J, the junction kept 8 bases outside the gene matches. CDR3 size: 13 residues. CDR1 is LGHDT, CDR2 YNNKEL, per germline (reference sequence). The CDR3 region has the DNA TGTGCCAGCAGCCAAGATGTCCAGGGGGTTGTTTTCTTT. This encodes CASSQDVQGVVFF.

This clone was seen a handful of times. The CDR3 region is CASSEARVGGNTIYF. The CDR3 DNA sequence: TGTGCCAGCAGTGAAGCGCGGGTTGGTGGAAACACCATATATTTT. The chain recombines TRBV2 with TRBJ1-3; D is undetermined. The V gene lost 0 bases and the J gene lost 3 bases, with 9 bases spanning the gap. The CDR3 has 15 amino acids. Germline V gives CDR1 SNHLY, CDR2 FYNNEI. The whole variable domain, filled in from reference TRBV2 and TRBJ1-3, reads EPEVTQTPSHQVTQMGQEVILRCVPISNHLYFYWYRQILGQKVEFLVSFYNNEISEKSEIFDDQFSVERPDGSNFTLKIRSTKLEDSAMYFCASSEARVGGNTIYFGEGSWLTVV.

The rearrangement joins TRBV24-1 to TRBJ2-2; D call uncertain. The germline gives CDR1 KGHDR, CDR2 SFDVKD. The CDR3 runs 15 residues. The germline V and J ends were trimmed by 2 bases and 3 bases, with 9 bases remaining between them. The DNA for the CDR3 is TGTGCCACCAGTGATTCGATAGCCTACACCGGGGAGCTGTTTTTT. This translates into CATSDSIAYTGELFF.

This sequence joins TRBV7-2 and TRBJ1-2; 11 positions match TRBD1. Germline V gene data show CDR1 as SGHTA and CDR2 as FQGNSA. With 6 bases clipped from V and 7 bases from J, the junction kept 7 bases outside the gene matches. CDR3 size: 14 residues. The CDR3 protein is CASRDAGTGGGYTF. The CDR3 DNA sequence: TGTGCCAGCAGGGATGCTGGGACAGGGGGTGGCTACACCTTC.

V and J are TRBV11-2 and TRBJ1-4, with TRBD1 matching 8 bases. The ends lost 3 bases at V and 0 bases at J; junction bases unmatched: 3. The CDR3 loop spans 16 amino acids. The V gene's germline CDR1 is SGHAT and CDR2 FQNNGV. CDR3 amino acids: CASSLTTGATNEKLFF. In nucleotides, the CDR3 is TGTGCCAGCAGCTTGACGACAGGGGCAACTAATGAAAAACTGTTTTTT. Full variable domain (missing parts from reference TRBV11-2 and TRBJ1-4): EAGVAQSPRYKIIEKRQSVAFWCNPISGHATLYWYQQILGQGPKLLIQFQNNGVVDDSQLPKDRFSAERLKGVDSTLKIQPAKLEDSAVYLCASSLTTGATNEKLFFGSGTQLSVL.

CDR3 in amino acids: CARSPNLRPTSHSPLHF. CDR3 DNA: TGTGCCAGAAGCCCGAACTTACGCCCTACGTCCCATTCACCCCTCCACTTT. This rearrangement joins TRBV7-5 to TRBJ1-6. TRBV7-5 is annotated as a pseudogene. This CDR3 is built from 17 residues.

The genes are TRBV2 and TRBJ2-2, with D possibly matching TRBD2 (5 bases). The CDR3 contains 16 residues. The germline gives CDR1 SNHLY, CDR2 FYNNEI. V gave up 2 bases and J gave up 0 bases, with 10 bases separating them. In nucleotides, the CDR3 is TGTGCCAGCAGTGAACCGGTGGGAGCGAACACCGGGGAGCTGTTTTTT. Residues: CASSEPVGANTGELFF.

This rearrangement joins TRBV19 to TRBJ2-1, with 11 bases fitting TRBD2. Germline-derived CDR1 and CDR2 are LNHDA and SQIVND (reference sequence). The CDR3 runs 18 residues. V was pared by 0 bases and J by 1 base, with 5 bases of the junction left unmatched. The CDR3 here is CASSIEGRLAGSYNEQFF. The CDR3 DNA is TGTGCCAGTAGTATAGAGGGTCGACTAGCGGGATCCTACAATGAGCAGTTCTTC.

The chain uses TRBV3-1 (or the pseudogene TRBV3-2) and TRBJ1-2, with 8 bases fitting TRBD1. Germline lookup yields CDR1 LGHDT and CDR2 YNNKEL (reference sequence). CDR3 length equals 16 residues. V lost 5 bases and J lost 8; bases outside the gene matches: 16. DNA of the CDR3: TGTGCCAGCAGCTTCCGGACCACGGGACAGGTATCCGGCTACACCTTC. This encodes CASSFRTTGQVSGYTF.

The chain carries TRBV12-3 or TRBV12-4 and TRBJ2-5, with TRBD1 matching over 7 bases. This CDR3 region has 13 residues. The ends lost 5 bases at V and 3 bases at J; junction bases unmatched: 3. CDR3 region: CASSPGTEETQYF. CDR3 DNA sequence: TGTGCCAGCAGTCCCGGGACAGAAGAGACCCAGTACTTC.

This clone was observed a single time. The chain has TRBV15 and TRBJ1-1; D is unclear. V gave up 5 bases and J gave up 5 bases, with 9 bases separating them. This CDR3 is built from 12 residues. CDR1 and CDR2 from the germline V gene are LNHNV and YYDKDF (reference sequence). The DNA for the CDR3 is TGTGCCACCAGCGAGAGGAAGACTGAAGCTTTCTTT. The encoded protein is CATSERKTEAFF.

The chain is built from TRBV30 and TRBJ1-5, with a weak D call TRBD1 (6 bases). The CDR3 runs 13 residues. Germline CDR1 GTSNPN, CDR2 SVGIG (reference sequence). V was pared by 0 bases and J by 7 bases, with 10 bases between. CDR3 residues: CAWSVTGRQPQHF. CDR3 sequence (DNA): TGTGCCTGGAGTGTAACAGGGCGCCAGCCCCAGCATTTT.